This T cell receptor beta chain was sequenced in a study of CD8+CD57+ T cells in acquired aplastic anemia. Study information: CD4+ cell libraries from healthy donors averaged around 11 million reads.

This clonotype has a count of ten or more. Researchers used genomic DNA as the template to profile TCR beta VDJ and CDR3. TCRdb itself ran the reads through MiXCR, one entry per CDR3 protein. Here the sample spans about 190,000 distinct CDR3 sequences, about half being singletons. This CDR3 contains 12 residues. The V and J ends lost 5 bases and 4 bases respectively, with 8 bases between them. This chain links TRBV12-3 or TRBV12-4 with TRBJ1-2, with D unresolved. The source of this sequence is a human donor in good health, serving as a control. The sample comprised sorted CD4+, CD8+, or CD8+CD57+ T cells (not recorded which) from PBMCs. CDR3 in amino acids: CASSRLLYGYTF. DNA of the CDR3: TGTGCCAGCAGTCGACTTCTCTATGGCTACACCTTC.